This TCR beta chain was captured in a study of T cell responses to AZD1222 COVID-19 vaccine. Whole-study findings and limits: Sampling captured repertoires only after the peak T cell response.

The CDR3 contains 14 residues. Germline V gives CDR1 MDHEN, CDR2 SYDVKM. The V end lost 7 bases, the J end lost 2 bases, and 14 bases lay between the germline ends. The table came from immunoSEQ multiplex PCR; TCRdb's copy has only in-frame clones and leaves some out. The sample consists of about 69,000 clones, 86% of them appearing once. For this clone: What it binds is not known.

The V call is TRBV28, the J call TRBJ1-2, with unresolved D. This TCR was recovered from an adult in good health. Sequencing was performed on peripheral blood, taken on day 0 of AZD1222 vaccination. This chain's CDR3 is CASTTSPLNYGYTF. CDR3 in DNA: TGTGCCAGCACTACATCGCCCCTGAACTATGGCTACACCTTC.